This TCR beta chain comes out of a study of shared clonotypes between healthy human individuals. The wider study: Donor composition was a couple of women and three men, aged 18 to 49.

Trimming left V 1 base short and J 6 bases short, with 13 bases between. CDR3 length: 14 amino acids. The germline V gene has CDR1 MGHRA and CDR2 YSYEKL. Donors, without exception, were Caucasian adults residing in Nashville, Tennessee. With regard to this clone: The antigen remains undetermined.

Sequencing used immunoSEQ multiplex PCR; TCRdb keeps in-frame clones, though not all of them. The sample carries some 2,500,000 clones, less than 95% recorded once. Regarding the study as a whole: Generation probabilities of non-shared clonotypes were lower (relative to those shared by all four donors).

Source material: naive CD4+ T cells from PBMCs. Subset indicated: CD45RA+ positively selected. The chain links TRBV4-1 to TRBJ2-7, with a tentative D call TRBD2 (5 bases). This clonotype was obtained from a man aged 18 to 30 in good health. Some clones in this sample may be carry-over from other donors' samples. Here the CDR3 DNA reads TGCGCCAGCAGCCAAGGGCTAGCAATTGGCGAGCAGTACTTC. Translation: CASSQGLAIGEQYF.